This TCR beta chain was retrieved from a study of blood T cell repertoires in COVID-19. The wider study: Donors in the United States, Italy and Spain gave samples during acute or convalescent COVID-19. PBMCs, B-cell-depleted T cells, or T cells were the source of the cDNA or gDNA that made up the material.

As processed by the authors: Amplification of reference gene primers was used by the study to estimate nucleated cell counts. The protocol was immunoSEQ multiplex PCR, while the TCRdb copy is restricted to in-frame clones and leaves out a portion. V, J and clone size reflect that table, while D and trimming were determined from the DNA. Altogether roughly 290,000 clones are present, roughly 80% being singletons, with the ten largest covering over 3.5%. The table lists this clone with a few counts. The germline V gene encodes CDR1 LGHNT and CDR2 FRNRAP. Trimming left V 1 base short and J 5 bases short, with 8 bases between. The CDR3 sequence is 13 residues long.

This receptor was taken from a woman aged 50 to 60 with active or convalescent COVID-19. The source material was peripheral blood. The chain employs TRBV12-5 and TRBJ1-1; D is possibly TRBD1 (6 bases). The chain's CDR3 is CASGLGTGTEAFF. The CDR3 coding sequence is TGTGCTAGTGGTTTGGGTACAGGGACTGAAGCTTTCTTT. The variable domain in full, completed from reference TRBV12-5 and TRBJ1-1, reads DARVTQTPRHKVTEMGQEVTMRCQPILGHNTVFWYRQTMMQGLELLAYFRNRAPLDDSGMPKDRFSAEMPDATLATLKIQPSEPRDSAVYFCASGLGTGTEAFFGQGTRLTVV.